This TCR beta chain was recorded in a study of OX40 agonist ivuxolimab in advanced cancers. Study-wide background: The study reported partial responses in three patients: one hepatocellular carcinoma, two cutaneous melanoma.

The CDR3 spans 15 residues. Trimming at V came to 4 bases and at J to 4 bases, leaving 8 bases not matched to a gene. CDR1 is SEHNR, CDR2 FQNEAQ, per germline (reference sequence). The data were produced by immunoSEQ multiplex PCR, yet TCRdb's version contains in-frame clones alone and is incomplete. The sample yields about 100,000 clones, about nine tenths seen once. Concerning this clone itself: The target antigen is unknown.

Notes on the study in general: No antigen was identified for the clonally expanded peripheral T cells.

The chain has TRBV7-9 and TRBJ2-5; 8 nucleotides agree with TRBD1. Sequencing used CD4+ or CD8+ T cells sorted from blood, obtained in a trial of the OX40 agonist ivuxolimab. The receptor was derived from an adult with an advanced solid tumor such as melanoma, head and neck, liver or kidney cancer. The DNA for the CDR3 is TGTGCCAGCAGCTCGCCGGACAGGGCTCGAGAGACCCAGTACTTC. Translated: CASSSPDRARETQYF.